The T cell receptor (beta chain) described here comes from a study of metastatic and nonmetastatic thyroid tumors. Study information: Comparison of repertoires was carried out across blood and tumor or nodule tissue from malignant and benign thyroid patients.

TCRdb re-analyzed the PCR reads using MiXCR. The sample carries approximately 70,000 clones, approximately 4.1% recorded once. This clone showed up many times. Each patient came to thyroid surgery without any prior treatment (of any kind). The clonotype originates from a female donor with papillary thyroid cancer or a benign thyroid nodule (not recorded which). Some clones in this sample may be carry-over from other donors' samples. Source material: blood.

The CDR3 loop reads CASSPRPGANRGGSNEQFF. The CDR3 DNA follows: TGTGCCAGCAGTCCCCGACCGGGGGCGAATCGCGGGGGTTCCAATGAGCAGTTCTTC. The V call is TRBV28, the J call TRBJ2-1; TRBD2 is a possible D gene (7 bases). V shed 5 bases and J shed 6 bases, with 29 bases lying between them. The CDR3 runs 19 residues. Germline V lookup: CDR1 MDHEN, CDR2 SYDVKM.